This is a list of T cell receptor beta chains from one sample in a study of T cells in Graves' hyperthyroidism and ophthalmopathy. TCRdb redid the calling of the multiplex PCR reads with MiXCR, one entry per CDR3 protein. This sample has hundreds of thousands of distinct CDR3 sequences, with more than 45% found just once. The specimen was peripheral blood or thyroid tissue (not recorded which). The source of these receptors is a woman under 30 with Graves' hyperthyroidism. CDR3s include the opening cysteine and the closing phenylalanine or tryptophan. The D gene is left open where the match is weak. Expanded clones get a size class; other rows say once, few or many, or leave the size out.

D,size,J,V,DNA,CDR3
-,many,TRBJ2-7,TRBV7-9,TGTGCCAGCAGCTTACAGGGGTACGAGCAGTACTTC,CASSLQGYEQYF
TRBD1,-,TRBJ2-5,TRBV29-1,TGCAGCGTTGCCGTCCGGACAGGGGATGGGGAGACCCAGTACTTC,CSVAVRTGDGETQYF
-,-,TRBJ1-2,TRBV19,TGTGCCAGCAGTCCGAGGACAGACGCTTATCCCTCTGGCTACACCTTC,CASSPRTDAYPSGYTF
-,many,TRBJ1-5,TRBV7-9,TGTGCCAGCAGCGAAGACAGCCATCAGCCCCAGCATTTT,CASSEDSHQPQHF
TRBD1,few,TRBJ1-2,TRBV19,TGTGCCAGTAGTCCACGGGACAGGCGTTATGGCTACACCTTC,CASSPRDRRYGYTF
TRBD1,-,TRBJ2-7,TRBV29-1,TGCAGCTGGACAGGTGGGAGCTACGAGCAGTACTTC,CSWTGGSYEQYF
-,many,TRBJ1-5,TRBV2,TGTGCCAGCGGGGGGGAAGATCAGCCCCAGCATTTT,CASGGEDQPQHF
-,many,TRBJ1-1,TRBV2,TGTGCCAGTCCCAAGGGACGGGAGGGGACTGAAGCTTTCTTT,CASPKGREGTEAFF
-,-,TRBJ1-1,TRBV2,TGTGCCAGCATTCAACAACGGGACATCACTGAAGCTTTCTTT,CASIQQRDITEAFF
TRBD2,-,TRBJ2-7,TRBV19,TGTGCCAGTAGTATGGTGGCTAGCGGGATCCACGAGCAGTACTTC,CASSMVASGIHEQYF
TRBD1,few,TRBJ1-5,TRBV29-1,TGTGCCTGGACCACAGGGGTAGGGGTGCAGCCCCAGCATTTT,CAWTTGVGVQPQHF
-,-,TRBJ2-6,TRBV15,TGTGCCACCAGCAGAGATGGTGGCAGTAGCCGGACTAGGGGGTCTGGGGCCAACGTCCTGACTTTC,CATSRDGGSSRTRGSGANVLTF
-,many,TRBJ1-1,TRBV19,TGTGCCAGTAGTCCTCCGGGCACTGAAGCTTTCTTT,CASSPPGTEAFF
TRBD1,-,TRBJ1-5,TRBV12-3/TRBV12-4,TGTGCCAGCAGCCCGACAGGGAACTATCAGCCCCAGCATTTT,CASSPTGNYQPQHF
TRBD1,many,TRBJ1-1,TRBV29-1,TGCAGCGTTGGACAGGGGAGGAACACTGAAGCTTTCTTT,CSVGQGRNTEAFF
-,few,TRBJ1-6,TRBV2,TGTGCCAGCAGTTATTCCGACGGAGGTTTTTCACCCCTCCACTTT,CASSYSDGGFSPLHF
TRBD2,many,TRBJ2-5,TRBV10-3,TGTGCCATCAGTGATGCTAGCGGGAGAGACGGAGAGACCCAGTACTTC,CAISDASGRDGETQYF
-,few,TRBJ1-1,TRBV5-4,TGTGCCAGCAGCTTGCCTTGGGACTCGGGCCAAGCTTTCTTT,CASSLPWDSGQAFF
-,-,TRBJ2-5,TRBV10-3,TGTGCCATCAGTGCCGGGACCCAGTACTTC,CAISAGTQYF
TRBD2,few,TRBJ2-5,TRBV11-1,TGTGCCAGCAGCCTTTGGACTAGCGGGAGGTTCCGGGAGACCCAGTACTTC,CASSLWTSGRFRETQYF
-,-,TRBJ1-1,TRBV7-2,TGTGCCAGCAGCTTCGGACCGGCCGCTGAAGCTTTCTTT,CASSFGPAAEAFF
-,-,TRBJ2-6,TRBV24-1,TGTGCCACCAGTGAGCCACTCCACGGGGCCAACGTCCTGACTTTC,CATSEPLHGANVLTF
-,-,TRBJ1-3,TRBV7-9,TGTGCCAGCAGCTTAGTCGCGGCCAGCTCTGGAAACACCATATATTTT,CASSLVAASSGNTIYF
-,-,TRBJ2-5,TRBV10-3,TGTGCCAGCAGACTCCGAGAGACCCAGTACTTC,CASRLRETQYF
-,few,TRBJ1-1,TRBV5-4,TGTGCCAGCAGCTTGAAAACCACTGAAGCTTTCTTT,CASSLKTTEAFF
-,few,TRBJ1-3,TRBV7-2,TGTGCCAGCAGCCTCGACAGAGCTCGGATATACACCATATATTTT,CASSLDRARIYTIYF
-,-,TRBJ2-2,TRBV7-2,TGTGCCAGCAGGGACGGCCTGGCCGGGGAGCTGTTTTTT,CASRDGLAGELFF
-,many,TRBJ1-6,TRBV7-3,TGTGCCAGCAGCTTAATTGGGGGTTCACCCCTCCACTTT,CASSLIGGSPLHF
-,-,TRBJ1-4,TRBV25-1,TGTGCCAGCAGTGAATGGATAGCCCGAAGTGAAAAACTGTTTTTT,CASSEWIARSEKLFF
-,-,TRBJ2-2,TRBV6-6,TGTGCCAGCAGTTGGGGGGACACCGGGGAGCTGTTTTTT,CASSWGDTGELFF
-,-,TRBJ1-2,TRBV7-9,TGTGCCAGCAGCTTAGAGATTGGGGGGGGATCCTATGGCTACACCTTC,CASSLEIGGGSYGYTF
-,few,TRBJ2-7,TRBV2,TGTGCCACCAAGAAGACGTTCTCCTACGAGCAGTACTTC,CATKKTFSYEQYF
TRBD2,once,TRBJ2-7,TRBV7-9,TGTGCCAGCAGCTTCACTAGCGTCTACGAGCAGTACTTC,CASSFTSVYEQYF
-,once,TRBJ2-7,TRBV6-1,TGTGCCATCAGTGAAGCAAGGCTCCACTCCTACGAGCAGTACTTC,CAISEARLHSYEQYF
TRBD1,-,TRBJ2-2,TRBV14,TGTGCCAGCAGCCACCACAGGGGTGGGACCACCGGGGAGCTGTTTTTT,CASSHHRGGTTGELFF
TRBD1,few,TRBJ1-1,TRBV7-2,TGTGCCAGCAGCTTACCCCTAGGTACAGGGGCAAACACTGAAGCTTTCTTT,CASSLPLGTGANTEAFF
TRBD1,many,TRBJ1-5,TRBV7-9,TGTGCCAGCAGCTTAGTTGGACAGGGGAACAATCAGCCCCAGCATTTT,CASSLVGQGNNQPQHF
-,-,TRBJ1-5,TRBV19,TGTGCCAGTCGCCCCGGTTTGGGTAGCAATCAGCCCCAGCATTTT,CASRPGLGSNQPQHF
-,-,TRBJ1-6,TRBV25-1,TGTGCCAGCTCACCAGGCAATAATTCACCCCTCCACTTT,CASSPGNNSPLHF
-,-,TRBJ1-2,TRBV29-1,TGCAGCGTGCTAAAAGGCGACTATGGCTACACCTTC,CSVLKGDYGYTF
-,-,TRBJ1-2,TRBV3-1,TGTGCCAGCAGCCAAGAATCAGGACACTATGGCTACACCTTC,CASSQESGHYGYTF
-,-,TRBJ1-2,TRBV7-9,TGTGCCAGCAGCACCGAGGGGGAGAGCAGTCCCACCTTC,CASSTEGESSPTF
-,-,TRBJ1-2,TRBV25-1,TGTGCCAGCAGTCTAGACTATAGGGGCTACACCTTC,CASSLDYRGYTF